This TCR beta chain was identified during a study of shared clonotypes between healthy human individuals. Broader study findings: Blood was the only sampled material, and tissue repertoires likely differ. Naive CD4 clonotypes were shared across a handful of donors at roughly 5.5%.

V dropped 4 bases and J dropped 2; count of bases not matched to a gene: 2. This CDR3 comprises 14 residues. Germline CDR1 MNHNS, CDR2 SASEGT. The assay was immunoSEQ multiplex PCR, and TCRdb's table has in-frame clones only and misses some. The table records about 600,000 clones, around 95% of them present only once. For this clone: Its specificity is not known.

The naive CD8 population came from CD45RO-negative cells selected for CCR7, without terminally differentiated effector memory CD45RA+ cells. The specimen sequenced was naive CD8+ T cells sorted from blood. The chain recombines TRBV6-1 with TRBJ2-7; 10 bases are shared with TRBD2. This TCR came from a woman aged 30 to 39 in good health. Here the CDR3 reads CASSASGRTYEQYF. The CDR3 DNA reads TGTGCCAGCAGTGCTAGCGGGAGAACCTACGAGCAGTACTTC.